This entry lists 22 T cell receptor beta chains sequenced from one sample in a study of blood T cell repertoires in COVID-19 (TCRdb year 2020). To prepare the library, the immunoSEQ multiplex PCR assay was applied. TCRdb obtained this table from immuneACCESS and retained in-frame rearrangements with V and J assigned. These tables miss some clones; where compared with another copy, unresolved V genes account for less than half of the shortfall, and the remainder is unexplained. Counted in this sample were tens of thousands of clones; 77% of them appeared once. The ten largest clones take up about 40% of the sample. The sample comprised peripheral blood. These receptors all come from a man in his 70s with active or convalescent COVID-19.

The rearrangement joins TRBV5-6 to TRBJ1-2; D is possibly TRBD1 (5 bases). The CDR3 runs to 15 residues. Looked up from germline, CDR1 is SGHDT and CDR2 is YYEEEE. Between the trimmed V and J ends, which lost 0 bases and 4 bases, there was a span of 13 bases. This chain's CDR3 is CASSLVSGVGYGYTF. DNA for the CDR3: TGTGCCAGCAGCTTGGTATCGGGGGTGGGCTATGGCTACACCTTC.

V is TRBV5-1 and J is TRBJ1-2; D unresolved. V was cut by 3 bases and J by 8 bases, with 11 bases left in between. CDR1 SGHRS and CDR2 YFSETQ come from the germline V gene. The CDR3 spans 12 residues. The CDR3 protein is CASSSSQVGYTF. In nucleotides, the CDR3 is TGCGCCAGCAGCTCCTCGCAGGTCGGCTACACCTTC.

This chain links TRBV2 with TRBJ1-2; D perhaps matches TRBD1 (6 bases). Germline lookup yields CDR1 SNHLY and CDR2 FYNNEI. Trimming pared 8 bases from V and 7 bases from J, leaving 17 bases between. The CDR3 extends over 13 amino acids. The CDR3: CASFTGILGGYTF. DNA of the CDR3: TGTGCCAGCTTTACAGGGATCTTGGGTGGCTACACCTTC.

The V and J genes are TRBV7-9 and TRBJ2-3, with TRBD1 as a possible D gene (5 bases). The CDR3 contains 13 residues. V was shortened by 5 bases and J by 7 bases, with 13 bases between the two germline ends. The germline V gene has CDR1 SEHNR and CDR2 FQNEAQ (reference sequence). The CDR3 is CASSRQGAHTQYF. The CDR3 DNA reads as TGTGCCAGCAGCCGACAAGGGGCGCATACGCAGTATTTT.

This clone showed up just once. V gene TRBV19 combines with J gene TRBJ2-5; the D gene is possibly TRBD2 (5 bases). V gave up 3 bases and J gave up 4 bases, with 9 bases separating them. This CDR3 spans 13 amino acids. Germline V CDR1 and CDR2: LNHDA, SQIVND (reference sequence). The CDR3 here is CASSILSGETQYF. The CDR3 DNA reads TGTGCCAGTAGTATTTTAAGCGGAGAGACCCAGTACTTC.

This CDR3 is CASSYSMFREYEQYF. The CDR3 nucleotides are TGTGCCAGCAGTTATTCCATGTTTCGGGAGTACGAGCAGTACTTC. The chain joins TRBV6-5 to TRBJ2-7; possible D gene TRBD2, 6 bases. V shed 3 bases and J shed 4 bases, with 16 bases lying between them. The CDR3 loop spans 15 amino acids. The germline V gene has CDR1 MNHEY and CDR2 SVGAGI.

The chain joins TRBV6-6 to TRBJ1-2; D possibly corresponds to TRBD1 (6 bases). The V end was cut by 0 bases, the J end by 7 bases, with 6 bases between. The germline CDR1 and CDR2 sequences are MNHNY and SVGAGI (reference sequence). CDR3 size: 12 residues. CDR3 coding DNA: TGTGCCAGCAGTTACTCGACAGGTGGCTACACCTTC. This translates into CASSYSTGGYTF.

CDR3 coding DNA: TGTGCCCCGTCTGGGGCCAACGTCCTGACTTTC. This translates into CAPSGANVLTF. The rearrangement links TRBV12-3 or TRBV12-4 to TRBJ2-6; D not certain. Trimming removed 11 bases from V and 1 base from J, with 3 bases in between. The CDR3 consists of 11 residues.

The chain employs TRBV3-1 (or the pseudogene TRBV3-2) and TRBJ2-5; 8 bases map to TRBD1. V lost 1 base to trimming and J lost 1 base; unmatched junction nucleotides: 14. This CDR3 is 19 amino acids long. The germline gives CDR1 LGHDT, CDR2 YNNKEL (reference sequence). DNA for the CDR3: TGTGCCAGCAGCCAAGTCCCCCCCCTTCGGCAGGGGGCCCAAGAGACCCAGTACTTC. Translating it yields CASSQVPPLRQGAQETQYF.

This clone came up once. The rearrangement uses TRBV19 and TRBJ1-6; weak D call: TRBD1 (6 bases). Germline CDR1 and CDR2: LNHDA and SQIVND (reference sequence). This CDR3 is 14 amino acids long. Trimming removed 3 bases at V and 5 bases at J, with 8 bases between. The CDR3 spells CASSIRTDNSPLHF. The CDR3 DNA reads TGTGCCAGTAGTATCCGGACAGATAATTCACCCCTCCACTTT.

The sample holds one count of this clone. The chain carries TRBV4-2 and TRBJ2-3; no clear D. CDR1 and CDR2 (germline): LGHNA, YNFKEQ. This CDR3 is built from 15 residues. Trimming took off 1 base at V and 4 bases at J, with 12 bases between the two ends. The CDR3 loop reads CASSQVGSEADTQYF. In DNA form, the CDR3 reads TGTGCCAGCAGCCAAGTCGGAAGCGAGGCAGATACGCAGTATTTT.

In DNA form, the CDR3 reads TGTGCCAGCAGTTTAGGCCCCACCTCCTTACTAGCGGGAGCAGATACGCAGTATTTT. It yields the protein CASSLGPTSLLAGADTQYF. The rearrangement joins TRBV27 to TRBJ2-3, with 11 nucleotides matching TRBD2. The V segment lost 2 bases and the J segment 4 bases; nucleotides outside the gene matches: 14. The germline gives CDR1 MNHEY, CDR2 SMNVEV (reference sequence). CDR3 size: 19 residues.

The gene calls are TRBV18 and TRBJ2-5; no clear D. Trimming left V 2 bases short and J 1 base short, with 5 bases between. The CDR3 is 13 residues long. Germline V gene data show CDR1 as KGHSH and CDR2 as LQKENI. The CDR3 is CASSPGLQETQYF. The CDR3 DNA reads as TGTGCCAGCTCACCAGGGCTCCAAGAGACCCAGTACTTC.

The chain recombines TRBV4-1 with TRBJ2-7; perhaps TRBD1 as D (6 bases). Trimming removed 1 base at V and 2 bases at J, with 18 bases between. The CDR3 sequence is 17 residues long. Germline V CDR1 and CDR2: MGHRA, YSYEKL. CDR3 residues: CASSQGHAGTPAYEQYF. The CDR3 DNA follows: TGCGCCAGCAGCCAAGGTCACGCCGGGACACCAGCCTACGAGCAGTACTTC.

In this sample, this clone turned up a few times. The chain employs TRBV19 and TRBJ1-1; D is ambiguous. The CDR3 runs 13 residues. CDR1 LNHDA and CDR2 SQIVND come from the germline V gene (reference sequence). Trimming left V 7 bases short and J 5 bases short, with 14 bases between. DNA for the CDR3: TGTGCCAGTAAAACGATCGGCAGGACTGAAGCTTTCTTT. Translated: CASKTIGRTEAFF.

V is TRBV7-8 and J is TRBJ1-1; D not certain. CDR1 is SGHVS and CDR2 is FQNEAQ in the germline V gene. V lost 3 bases and J 6 bases, leaving 14 bases between the germline ends. CDR3 size: 14 residues. CDR3 in amino acids: CASSFYGGKAEAFF. CDR3 nucleotide sequence: TGTGCCAGCAGCTTCTACGGCGGGAAGGCTGAAGCTTTCTTT.

The chain employs TRBV6-1 and TRBJ1-4; 7 bases match TRBD1. The CDR3 has 17 residues. Germline CDR1 reads MNHNS; CDR2 reads SASEGT. The J segment lost 5 bases and the V segment lost 4 bases, leaving 13 bases of the junction unmatched. Here the CDR3 reads CASSVGYRRDRNEKLFF. CDR3 nucleotide sequence: TGTGCCAGCAGTGTGGGCTACCGAAGGGACAGAAATGAAAAACTGTTTTTT.

The CDR3 bases are TGTGCCAGTACTACCGGGACTAGCGGGGGTACCTACGAGCAGTACTTC. Its translation is CASTTGTSGGTYEQYF. The gene calls are TRBV27 and TRBJ2-7; 14 bases map to TRBD2. Germline trimming cut 9 bases from V and 2 bases from J; bases unmatched to any gene: 9. Germline V CDR1 and CDR2: MNHEY, SMNVEV (reference sequence). The CDR3 runs to 16 residues.

This chain connects TRBV29-1 to TRBJ2-2, with D perhaps TRBD2 (6 bases). Germline V gives CDR1 SQVTM, CDR2 ANQGSEA. Trimming shortened V by 7 bases and J by 4 bases, and 10 bases separated the two germline ends. The CDR3 extends over 12 amino acids. CDR3 in amino acids: CSAGTFTGELFF. DNA of the CDR3: TGCAGCGCCGGGACTTTCACCGGGGAGCTGTTTTTT.

The V call is TRBV6-5, the J call TRBJ1-1, with D possibly being TRBD1 (6 bases). Trimming removed 6 bases at V and 7 bases at J, with 21 bases between. Germline lookup yields CDR1 MNHEY and CDR2 SVGAGI. The CDR3 extends over 15 amino acids. The CDR3 is CASSRPRGGAGEAFF. The CDR3 DNA reads as TGTGCCAGCAGCCGCCCTCGTGGGGGGGCCGGTGAAGCTTTCTTT.

For the CDR3, the DNA is TGTGCCACCAGTGATTTGCAAGCCCAAGGAGTCGGACTCCGCCATTATCCCTACGAGCAGTACTTC. Amino acid sequence: CATSDLQAQGVGLRHYPYEQYF. The chain links TRBV24-1 to TRBJ2-7, with D tentatively TRBD2 (5 bases). This CDR3 comprises 22 residues. Germline CDR1 reads KGHDR; CDR2 reads SFDVKD. V dropped 0 bases and J dropped 2 bases, with 31 bases sitting between them.

The genes are TRBV18 and TRBJ1-6, with no clear D. The CDR3 runs to 16 residues. V was cut by 8 bases and J by 0 bases, with 14 bases left in between. Germline V lookup: CDR1 KGHSH, CDR2 LQKENI. The CDR3 region has the DNA TGTGCCAGCCCAAGGCTGTGGGCCTCCTATAATTCACCCCTCCACTTT. Translation gives CASPRLWASYNSPLHF.